The rows below give T cell receptor beta chains drawn from one sample of a study of OX40 agonist ivuxolimab in advanced cancers. The protocol was immunoSEQ multiplex PCR, while the TCRdb copy is restricted to in-frame clones and leaves out a portion. The top ten clones hold 14% to 15% of a sample with about 40,000 clones, approximately 86% of them seen once. Source: CD4+ or CD8+ T cells sorted from blood, taken in a trial of the OX40 agonist ivuxolimab. These receptors came from an adult with an advanced solid tumor such as melanoma, head and neck, liver or kidney cancer. Each CDR3 is given with its conserved first and last residue. The order of the fields is CDR3 length, J gene, V gene, CDR3 protein.

>13|TRBJ1-1|TRBV19
CASSIGSNTEAFF
>14|TRBJ1-2|TRBV6-1
CASSEWGGPYGYTF
>11|TRBJ2-1|TRBV5-1
CASSFNDEQFF
>13|TRBJ1-6|TRBV4-1
CASSQLGNSPLHF
>15|TRBJ2-1|TRBV5-1
CASSLGDRGGNEQFF
>14|TRBJ1-1|TRBV11-1
CASSPWAGRTEAFF
>15|TRBJ2-5|TRBV30
CAWSVHSSSQETQYF
>15|TRBJ1-3|TRBV9
CASSPRGGSGNTIYF
>13|TRBJ2-1|TRBV27
CASSLPSGNEQFF
>15|TRBJ1-1|TRBV19
CASSIFGGGNTEAFF
>13|TRBJ2-1|TRBV7-7
CASSPLENNEQFF
>14|TRBJ1-3|TRBV14
CASSQTGVGNTIYF
>13|TRBJ1-1|TRBV29-1
CSVETDPNTEAFF
>15|TRBJ1-4|TRBV5-4
CASSHRQATNEKLFF
>11|TRBJ1-1|TRBV29-1
CSVDIGTEAFF
>15|TRBJ2-3|TRBV10-3
CAISESSGHTDTQYF
>11|TRBJ1-1|TRBV6-5
CASSFSSEAFF
>14|TRBJ2-1|TRBV6-4
CASSDSVGGNEQFF
>22|TRBJ2-1|TRBV10-2
CASSESTLGTPQVGYSYNEQFF
>17|TRBJ2-6|TRBV5-8
CASSLEVWNSGANVLTF
>14|TRBJ2-6|TRBV5-8
CASSLYSGANVLTF
>18|TRBJ1-3|TRBV7-2
CASSLASGPRGSGNTIYF
>15|TRBJ1-6|TRBV6-5
CASSSWAGHNSPLHF
>17|TRBJ1-6|TRBV5-1
CASSLARQGALRSPLHF
>11|TRBJ1-1|TRBV30
CAWSFGFEAFF
>19|TRBJ2-5|TRBV28
CASSLESGRDRVIRETQYF
>12|TRBJ2-4|TRBV10-1
CASSEEGNIQYF
>20|TRBJ2-5|TRBV4-3
CASSQEMTTGTGSTEETQYF
>13|TRBJ2-2|TRBV28
CASRALNTGELFF
>14|TRBJ1-2|TRBV5-6
CASSGGQGFDGYTF
>14|TRBJ1-3|TRBV11-1
CASTQNTAGNTIYF
>15|TRBJ2-3|TRBV11-3
CASSQQGTHTDTQYF
>13|TRBJ2-1|TRBV7-6
CASSSTGYNEQFF
>13|TRBJ2-2|TRBV7-9
CARVDSHTGELFF
>13|TRBJ2-4|TRBV7-6
CASSLGVRNIQYF
>13|TRBJ2-1|TRBV7-2
CASSYSGNNEQFF
>14|TRBJ1-3|TRBV5-4
CASSEQGNTNTIYF
>14|TRBJ1-2|TRBV4-1
CASSQDVSAYGYTF
>16|TRBJ2-2|TRBV5-1
CASSLVAASNTGELFF
>14|TRBJ1-2|TRBV29-1
CSVEAVAGGYGYTF
>18|TRBJ1-1|TRBV28
CASSTRIRAGALNTEAFF
>19|TRBJ2-1|TRBV4-1
CASSPRTSGGPRRNNEQFF
>15|TRBJ1-1|TRBV5-5
CASTPPAGGPTEAFF
>13|TRBJ2-2|TRBV19
CASSIVGTGELFF
>13|TRBJ1-2|TRBV4-1
CASSQDQTAFYTF
>15|TRBJ1-2|TRBV2
CASRPPTGEGYGYTF